The 5 T cell receptor beta chains presented below share a single source sample, sequenced in a study of graft-versus-host responses after intestinal transplantation. Their target antigens are unknown. TCRdb's table, derived via immunoSEQ multiplex PCR, lists solely in-frame clones and lacks some. The repertoire holds tens of thousands of clones, with 75% to 95% as singletons. The sample here was unstimulated CD8+ T cells sorted from spleen or lymph node cells, taken before intestinal transplant. The origin of the receptors is a human donor who received an intestinal transplant.

This chain links TRBV6-5 with TRBJ2-5; D uncertain. V lost 8 bases to trimming and J lost 5 bases, with 6 bases between them. Germline values: CDR1 MNHEY, CDR2 SVGAGI. This CDR3 contains 10 residues. The CDR3 bases are TGTGCCAGCGGTATTGAGACCCAGTACTTC. It is translated as CASGIETQYF.

DNA of the CDR3: TGTGCCAGCATGCGGGGACTAGCGGGAGGCGATGAGCAGTTCTTC. It is translated as CASMRGLAGGDEQFF. The V and J genes are TRBV2 and TRBJ2-1; 15 positions agree with TRBD2. V was clipped by 7 bases and J by 8 bases; unmatched bases: 6. Per germline, CDR1 SNHLY and CDR2 FYNNEI. The CDR3 length is 15 residues.

The rearrangement uses TRBV4-2 and TRBJ2-3, with 8 bases that match TRBD2. CDR3 size: 16 residues. J was trimmed by 0 bases and V by 5 bases; bases with no gene match: 7. Per the germline V gene, CDR1 is LGHNA and CDR2 is YNFKEQ. The DNA of the CDR3 is TGTGCCAGCAGCGAGGTACTAGCGGCTAGCACAGATACGCAGTATTTT. Translating it yields CASSEVLAASTDTQYF.

The chain is built from TRBV18 and TRBJ1-2; 8 positions match TRBD1. The CDR3 runs to 15 residues. V shed 3 bases, J shed 5 bases, and the junction held 8 bases outside the gene matches. Germline-derived CDR1 and CDR2 are KGHSH and LQKENI. The CDR3 reads CASSPTRGRFYGYTF. CDR3 nucleotide sequence: TGTGCCAGCTCACCGACCAGGGGGCGCTTTTATGGCTACACCTTC.

This CDR3 reads CASSLTGHELYEQYF. CDR3 coding DNA: TGCGCCAGCAGCTTAACTGGGCACGAACTTTACGAGCAGTACTTC. The genes are TRBV5-1 and TRBJ2-7, with no clear D. Per germline, CDR1 SGHRS and CDR2 YFSETQ. The CDR3 has 15 residues. V lost 2 bases and J 4 bases, leaving 16 bases between the germline ends.